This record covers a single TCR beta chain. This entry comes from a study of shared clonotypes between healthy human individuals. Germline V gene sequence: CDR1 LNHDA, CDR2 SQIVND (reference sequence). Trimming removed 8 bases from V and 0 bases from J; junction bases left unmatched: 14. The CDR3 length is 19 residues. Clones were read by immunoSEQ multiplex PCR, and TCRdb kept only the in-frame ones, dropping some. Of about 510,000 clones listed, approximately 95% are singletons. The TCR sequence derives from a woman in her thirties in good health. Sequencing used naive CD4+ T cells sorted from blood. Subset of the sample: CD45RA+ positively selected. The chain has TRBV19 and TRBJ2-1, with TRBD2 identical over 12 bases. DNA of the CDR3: TGTGCCAGTCAATGTGCCAGGACTAGCGGGATGAGCTCCTACAATGAGCAGTTCTTC. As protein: CASQCARTSGMSSYNEQFF. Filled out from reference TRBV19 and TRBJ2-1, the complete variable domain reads DGGITQSPKYLFRKEGQNVTLSCEQNLNHDAMYWYRQDPGQGLRLIYYSQIVNDFQKGDIAEGYSVSREKKESFPLTVTSAQKNPTAFYLCASQCARTSGMSSYNEQFFGPGTRLTVL.